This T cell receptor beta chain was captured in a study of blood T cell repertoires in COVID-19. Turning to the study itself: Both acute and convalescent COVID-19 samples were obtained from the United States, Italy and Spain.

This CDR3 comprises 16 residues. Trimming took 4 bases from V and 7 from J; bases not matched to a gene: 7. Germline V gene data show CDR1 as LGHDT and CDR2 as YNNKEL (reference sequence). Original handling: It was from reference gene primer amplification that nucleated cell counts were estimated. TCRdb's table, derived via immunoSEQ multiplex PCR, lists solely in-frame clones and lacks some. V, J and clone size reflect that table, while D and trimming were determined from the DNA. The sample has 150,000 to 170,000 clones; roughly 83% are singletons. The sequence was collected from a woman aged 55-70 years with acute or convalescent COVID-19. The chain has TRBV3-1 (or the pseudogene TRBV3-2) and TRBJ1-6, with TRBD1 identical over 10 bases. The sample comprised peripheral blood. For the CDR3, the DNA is TGTGCCAGCAGCCTGACAGGGGGCGGTCAGAATTCACCCCTCCACTTT. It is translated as CASSLTGGGQNSPLHF.